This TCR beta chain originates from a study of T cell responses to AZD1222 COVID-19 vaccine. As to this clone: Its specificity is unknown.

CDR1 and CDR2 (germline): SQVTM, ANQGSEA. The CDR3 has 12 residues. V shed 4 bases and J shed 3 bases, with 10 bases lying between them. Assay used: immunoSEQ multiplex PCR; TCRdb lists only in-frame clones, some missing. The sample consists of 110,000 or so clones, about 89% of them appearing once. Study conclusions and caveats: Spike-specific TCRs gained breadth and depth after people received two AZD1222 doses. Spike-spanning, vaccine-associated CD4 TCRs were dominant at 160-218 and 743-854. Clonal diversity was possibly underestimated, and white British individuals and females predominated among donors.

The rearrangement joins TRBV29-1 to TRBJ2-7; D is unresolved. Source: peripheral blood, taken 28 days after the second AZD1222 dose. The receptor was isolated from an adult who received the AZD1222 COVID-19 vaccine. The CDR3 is CSVVSTRYEQYF. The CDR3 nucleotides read TGCAGCGTTGTCAGTACCCGCTACGAGCAGTACTTC.